This entry concerns a single T cell receptor (beta chain). The data stem from a study of CD8 T cells in Susac syndrome. Relapsing-remitting disease, either stable or active, was present in the treatment-naive patients who were the multiple sclerosis controls. Bulk CD8+ and CD4+ cells came from magnetic negative isolation; CD8+ TEMRA by FACS. An input of roughly 0.45 to 1 ug of RNA was subjected to reverse transcription using random hexamers. Amplification of TCR beta CDR3 by immunoSEQ multiplex PCR spanned 54 Vbeta and 13 Jbeta. From the immunoSEQ multiplex PCR reads, TCRdb called clonotypes with MiXCR, one entry per CDR3 protein. The sample shows more than 95,000 distinct CDR3 sequences, more than 85% of them seen only once. Sample: CD8+ T cells from PBMCs. The receptor's source is a human donor with multiple sclerosis.

The CDR3 here is CASSQGRDNTGELFF. CDR3 DNA: TGTGCCAGCAGCCAGGGCAGAGATAACACCGGGGAGCTGTTTTTT. The chain carries TRBV3-1 and TRBJ2-2; D call uncertain. The CDR3 is 15 residues long. In germline, CDR1 is LGHDT, CDR2 YNNKEL (reference sequence). Trimming stripped 3 bases from V and 2 bases from J, with 10 bases between.